These 20 T cell receptor beta chains came from one sample sequenced in a study of diagnostic markers for celiac disease. Each CDR3 protein gets one entry in TCRdb, which reprocessed the reads and gives no DNA. The sample table sets out about 5,600 distinct CDR3 sequences. The sequenced sample was either unsorted cells or a sorted T cell fraction (not recorded which). The receptors here all came from a human donor. This table probably holds off-target reads from a library built for another chain.

This clonotype counts as medium-sized by frequency. This chain uses TRBV25-1 with TRBJ1-1; TCRdb proposes TRBD1, but this gene call is untestable without DNA. Germline-derived CDR1 and CDR2 are MGHDK and SYGVNS. The CDR3 contains 15 residues. This CDR3 is CASRAPLTGKAEAFF.

The CDR3 sequence: CASSMTWNTEAFF. The chain joins TRBV19 to TRBJ1-1. This CDR3 region has 13 residues. Germline CDR1 and CDR2: LNHDA and SQIVND (reference sequence).

The rearrangement uses TRBV5-1 and TRBJ1-5; absent DNA, TCRdb's TRBD1 call cannot be checked. The CDR3 spans 16 residues. Germline V gene lookup returns CDR1 SGHRS and CDR2 YFSETQ. The CDR3: CASSLGDRGEDQPQHF.

This clonotype is classed as medium-sized by frequency. The rearrangement uses TRBV5-1 and TRBJ1-2. This CDR3 comprises 14 residues. CDR1 is SGHRS, CDR2 YFSETQ, per germline. The CDR3 is CASSLEFQSPRQTF. Using reference TRBV5-1 and TRBJ1-2 for the parts outside the CDR3, the full variable domain is KAGVTQTPRYLIKTRGQQVTLSCSPISGHRSVSWYQQTPGQGLQFLFEYFSETQRNKGNFPGRFSGRQFSNSRSEMNVSTLELGDSALYLCASSLEFQSPRQTFGSGTRLTVV.

The genes are TRBV4-2 and TRBJ2-3; with no DNA, the TCRdb D assignment of TRBD1 cannot be verified. Germline CDR1 is LGHNA and CDR2 is YNFKEQ. This CDR3 comprises 12 residues. The CDR3 sequence: CASKGRTDTQYF.

The CDR3 spells CASSLVWDTEAFF. This rearrangement joins TRBV7-8 to TRBJ1-1. Germline loops: CDR1 SGHVS, CDR2 FQNEAQ. The CDR3 is 13 amino acids.

The chain recombines TRBV2 with TRBJ1-1; TCRdb's D call, TRBD1, is unchecked because there is no DNA. The CDR3 has 15 amino acids. Germline V lookup: CDR1 SNHLY, CDR2 FYNNEI. The CDR3: CASGDRARVGTEAFF.

V is TRBV30 and J is TRBJ2-2. This CDR3 spans 12 amino acids. Germline loops: CDR1 GTSNPN, CDR2 SVGIG (reference sequence). CDR3: CAWDTNTGELFF.

Frequency places this clonotype as medium-sized. The J gene is TRBJ2-2, the V gene TRBV5-1; TCRdb gives TRBD1 as the D gene, but with no DNA this cannot be confirmed. This CDR3 has 15 amino acids. Germline values: CDR1 SGHRS, CDR2 YFSETQ. CDR3 amino acids: CASSLRTGNTGELFF. The full variable domain, completed using reference TRBV5-1 and TRBJ2-2, is KAGVTQTPRYLIKTRGQQVTLSCSPISGHRSVSWYQQTPGQGLQFLFEYFSETQRNKGNFPGRFSGRQFSNSRSEMNVSTLELGDSALYLCASSLRTGNTGELFFGEGSRLTVL.

This clonotype is medium-sized (0.01 to 0.1%) by frequency. The V and J genes are TRBV6-5 and TRBJ1-2; TCRdb calls TRBD1, which cannot be checked without DNA. The CDR3 is made up of 13 amino acids. Germline V gene lookup returns CDR1 MNHEY and CDR2 SVGAGI. The CDR3 protein is CASSYSGTSGYTF.

J is TRBJ2-5 and V is TRBV5-6. Germline V lookup: CDR1 SGHDT, CDR2 YYEEEE. The CDR3 spans 13 residues. The CDR3 sequence is CASSLVAQETQYF. The full variable domain, its missing parts supplied by reference TRBV5-6 and TRBJ2-5, is DAGVTQSPTHLIKTRGQQVTLRCSPKSGHDTVSWYQQALGQGPQFIFQYYEEEERQRGNFPDRFSGHQFPNYSSELNVNALLLGDSALYLCASSLVAQETQYFGPGTRLLVL.

This chain links TRBV12-3 or TRBV12-4 with TRBJ2-2; no DNA is available, so the TRBD1 call from TCRdb remains unchecked. This CDR3 has 14 amino acids. CDR3 amino acids: CASSPQGWTGELFF.

The rearrangement links TRBV12-3 or TRBV12-4 to TRBJ2-5; the TCRdb call, TRBD2, lacks DNA for checking. The CDR3 is 13 residues long. The CDR3: CASREGREETQYF.

The chain employs TRBV12-3 or TRBV12-4 and TRBJ2-1; TCRdb indicates TRBD1, and absent DNA this call remains unverified. This CDR3 is built from 13 residues. The CDR3 protein is CASSLRDLNEQFF.

The chain has TRBV20-1 and TRBJ1-2; no DNA is available, so the TRBD1 call from TCRdb remains unchecked. There are 16 residues in the CDR3. From germline, CDR1 is DFQATT and CDR2 SNEGSKA (reference sequence). The CDR3 protein is CSARDRTPLRGYGYTF.

The gene calls are TRBV29-1 and TRBJ2-3; TCRdb names TRBD2, which stays unverified in the absence of DNA. Per germline, CDR1 SQVTM and CDR2 ANQGSEA. The CDR3 sequence is 14 residues long. The CDR3 sequence is CSVRGQYSTDTQYF.

Considering frequency, this clonotype is medium-sized. V gene TRBV18 combines with J gene TRBJ1-1. Germline V gene data show CDR1 as KGHSH and CDR2 as LQKENI. There are 14 residues in the CDR3. CDR3 loop: CASSRDFENTEAFF.

Its frequency marks this clonotype as medium-sized. The V call is TRBV7-2, the J call TRBJ1-1; TCRdb reports TRBD1, a call that lacks DNA to check it against. Germline V CDR1 and CDR2: SGHTA, FQGNSA. The CDR3 is made up of 16 amino acids. The CDR3 sequence: CASSSAPTGANTEAFF.

This clonotype counts as medium-sized by frequency. The chain has TRBV12-3 or TRBV12-4 and TRBJ2-5; the D call of TRBD2 rests on TCRdb alone, since no DNA is present to check it. The CDR3 sequence is 17 residues long. The CDR3 here is CASSPGLAAPGQETQYF.

The genes are TRBV20-1 and TRBJ1-5; TCRdb's D call, TRBD1, is unchecked because there is no DNA. This CDR3 has 13 residues. Per the germline V gene, CDR1 is DFQATT and CDR2 is SNEGSKA (reference sequence). The CDR3 sequence: CSAGRGSNQPQHF.